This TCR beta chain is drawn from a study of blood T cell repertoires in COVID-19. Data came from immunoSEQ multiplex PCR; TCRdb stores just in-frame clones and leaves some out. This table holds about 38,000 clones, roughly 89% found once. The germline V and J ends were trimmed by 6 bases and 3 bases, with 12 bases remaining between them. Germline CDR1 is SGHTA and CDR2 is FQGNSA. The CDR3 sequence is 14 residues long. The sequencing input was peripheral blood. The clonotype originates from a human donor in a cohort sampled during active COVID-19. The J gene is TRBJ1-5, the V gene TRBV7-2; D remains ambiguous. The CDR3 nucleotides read TGTGCCAGCAGTTCCGGGATAAACAATCAGCCCCAGCATTTT. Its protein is CASSSGINNQPQHF.